These T cell receptor beta chains were read from a single sample in a study of T cell repertoires in cytomegalovirus infection. What these receptors recognize is not known. TCRdb passed the reads through MiXCR, listing each CDR3 protein once. Among about 900,000 distinct CDR3 sequences, around 32% were seen once, and the ten largest hold around an eighth. Here the sequenced sample was cultured CD8+ T cells from PBMCs, taken from culture after CMV antigen stimulation. Receptors originate from a human donor in good health (CMV status not recorded). Some clones in this sample may be carry-over from other donors' samples. Each CDR3 is given with its conserved first and last residue. A D gene is named only where the DNA matches it firmly. For some rows the clone size is stated as once, few or many, or as a class when expanded; others skip it.

>TRBJ2-1|TRBV7-6|NA|TRBD2
TGTGCTAGCAGCTTAGAAGTGAGCGGGGGCAATGAGCAGTTCTTC
CASSLEVSGGNEQFF
>TRBJ1-5|TRBV18|NA|NA
TGTGCCAGCTCACCCGGCGGGATTCATCAGCCCCAGCATTTT
CASSPGGIHQPQHF
>TRBJ2-2|TRBV7-8|NA|TRBD2
TGTGCCAGCAAGGAACCTAACCACCGGGGGGTTAACACCGGGGAGCTGTTTTTT
CASKEPNHRGVNTGELFF
>TRBJ2-1|TRBV19|NA|NA
TGTGCCAGTAGCCCTCTGTCGGGAAATGAGCAGTTCTTC
CASSPLSGNEQFF
>TRBJ2-1|TRBV2|NA|NA
TGTGCCAGCAGTGAATGGCGGGGCAATGAGCAGTTCTTC
CASSEWRGNEQFF
>TRBJ1-1|TRBV19|NA|NA
TGTGCCAGTAGTAATTGGGGTGAAGCTTTCTTT
CASSNWGEAFF
>TRBJ2-5|TRBV4-1|NA|TRBD1
TGCGCCAGCAGCCAGGCCGGGACAGGGAAAAAAGAGACCCAGTACTTC
CASSQAGTGKKETQYF
>TRBJ2-1|TRBV7-8|many|NA
TGTGCCAGCAGCCCCCAGGGAGGTGAGGTGGAGTTCTTC
CASSPQGGEVEFF
>TRBJ1-5|TRBV27|few|TRBD1
TGTGCCAGCAGGTCCGGGACAGGGGTTCAGCCCCAGCATTTT
CASRSGTGVQPQHF
>TRBJ2-1|TRBV27|NA|TRBD1
TGTGCCAGCACGGACAGGGACGGTGAGCAGTTCTTC
CASTDRDGEQFF
>TRBJ2-1|TRBV9|NA|NA
TGTGCCAGCAGCTACGAGGGGTTGGGGAATGAGCAGTTCTTC
CASSYEGLGNEQFF
>TRBJ1-1|TRBV7-9|NA|NA
TGTGCCAGCAGCTCCCTACCGACAGGTGAGACTGAAGCTTTCTTT
CASSSLPTGETEAFF
>TRBJ1-1|TRBV20-1|NA|NA
TGCAGTGCTCGAGACGGAGACGGAATCACTGAAGCTTTCTTT
CSARDGDGITEAFF
>TRBJ2-7|TRBV19|NA|NA
TGTGCCAGTAGTGCGGGACGGTCCTACGAGCAGTACTTC
CASSAGRSYEQYF
>TRBJ1-2|TRBV12-3/TRBV12-4|NA|NA
TGTGCCAGCAGTTCTACGAGGGTGGATGGCTACACCTTC
CASSSTRVDGYTF
>TRBJ2-7|TRBV7-9|few|TRBD2
TGTGCCAGCAGCCCAGCTCCCGGACTAGCGGGGCGGAACGAGCAGTACTTC
CASSPAPGLAGRNEQYF
>TRBJ1-1|TRBV7-9|few|NA
TGTGCCAGCAAGCCGAGTAACAGGGACACTGAAGCTTTCTTT
CASKPSNRDTEAFF
>TRBJ1-1|TRBV7-2|many|NA
TGTGCCAGCAGCTTAGGGCAACCGGGTGAAGCTTTCTTT
CASSLGQPGEAFF
>TRBJ2-1|TRBV6-5|NA|NA
TGTGCCAGCAGTAATTTCTACTCCTACAATGAGCAGTTCTTC
CASSNFYSYNEQFF
>TRBJ2-5|TRBV10-2|NA|NA
TGCGCCAGCAGAGGGGGGAACCAAGAGACCCAGTACTTC
CASRGGNQETQYF
>TRBJ1-2|TRBV6-5|NA|NA
TGTGCCAGCAGTTACGAAGGCCATGGCTACACCTTC
CASSYEGHGYTF
>TRBJ2-7|TRBV5-6|few|NA
TGTGCCAGCAGCGCCAAAAGGCATTTTCCTTACGAGCAGTACTTC
CASSAKRHFPYEQYF
>TRBJ1-3|TRBV29-1|NA|NA
TGCAGCGTTGAAGTCGGACCTCCGAGGGTATCTGGAAACACCATATATTTT
CSVEVGPPRVSGNTIYF
>TRBJ2-7|TRBV7-2|NA|NA
TGTGCCAGCAGCTCCGAGGACGGTTCCTACGAGCAGTACTTC
CASSSEDGSYEQYF
>TRBJ2-7|TRBV12-3/TRBV12-4|many|NA
TGTGCCAGCAGTTTTGCTGACAGGCCGTACGAGCAGTACTTC
CASSFADRPYEQYF
>TRBJ1-2|TRBV7-2|NA|TRBD1
TGTGCCGGCAGCCCAGGACAGGGAGACTATGGCTACACCTTC
CAGSPGQGDYGYTF
>TRBJ2-7|TRBV7-9|many|NA
TGTGCCAGCAGCTCCGGGTCTTCGCCTCCTTACGAGCAGTACTTC
CASSSGSSPPYEQYF
>TRBJ2-3|TRBV7-9|few|TRBD2
TGTGCCAGCAGCTTAGTGGAGCGGGGGGGCACAGATACGCAGTATTTT
CASSLVERGGTDTQYF
>TRBJ2-5|TRBV13|NA|NA
TGTGCCAGCAGAGGTCCCATTCCCCAAGAGACCCAGTACTTC
CASRGPIPQETQYF
>TRBJ1-5|TRBV15|few|NA
TGTGCCACCAGCAGAGACAGGGACGAACAGCCCCAGCATTTT
CATSRDRDEQPQHF
>TRBJ2-1|TRBV4-1|few|TRBD1
TGCGCCAGCAGCCTTGAATTCGGACAGGGAGGCAATGAGCAGTTCTTC
CASSLEFGQGGNEQFF
>TRBJ2-3|TRBV6-5|few|NA
TGTGCCAGCAGTATAACCCTCGACATGGATACGCAGTATTTT
CASSITLDMDTQYF
>TRBJ1-5|TRBV4-3|NA|NA
TGCGCCAGCAGCCAAGCCAGGCATCAGCCCCAGCATTTT
CASSQARHQPQHF
>TRBJ2-2|TRBV7-8|NA|NA
TGTGCCAGCAGCTTATATAGGGGGGCACGACAGGGGAACACCGGGGAGCTGTTTTTT
CASSLYRGARQGNTGELFF
>TRBJ2-7|TRBV7-9|many|TRBD1
TGTGCCAGCAGCTTATTTCAGGGGGACGAGCAGTACTTC
CASSLFQGDEQYF
>TRBJ1-1|TRBV28|NA|NA
TGTGCCAGCAGTCCCTGGGGGGAGAACACTGAAGCTTTCTTT
CASSPWGENTEAFF
>TRBJ2-3|TRBV7-3|NA|TRBD2
TGTGCCAGCAGCTTAGGGACTAGCCCCACAGATACGCAGTATTTT
CASSLGTSPTDTQYF
>TRBJ2-1|TRBV7-6|NA|NA
TGTGCCAGCAGCTTAGAGGCGGTCTTCAATGAGCAGTTCTTC
CASSLEAVFNEQFF
>TRBJ2-3|TRBV19|NA|NA
TGTGCCAGTAGTCCGGGCAGGGAGTCATCAGATACGCAGTATTTT
CASSPGRESSDTQYF
>TRBJ2-5|TRBV11-2|few|NA
TGTGCCAGCAGCTCCGGTGGGGGTAAGAGGGGAGAGACCCAGTACTTC
CASSSGGGKRGETQYF
>TRBJ1-1|TRBV7-9|few|NA
TGTGCCAGCAGCAACCGGGGGGACACTGAAGCTTTCTTT
CASSNRGDTEAFF
>TRBJ1-6|TRBV13|NA|NA
TGTGCCAGCAGCTTGGGGCTACTGGGAGGTAATTCACCCCTCCACTTT
CASSLGLLGGNSPLHF
>TRBJ2-1|TRBV5-5|NA|TRBD1
TGTGCCAGCAGCTCTCCCGGACAGGGGGCGGCCTACAATGAGCAGTTCTTC
CASSSPGQGAAYNEQFF
>TRBJ1-1|TRBV7-3|many|TRBD1
TGTGCCAGCAGTGTTACAGGGGGCACTGAAGCTTTCTTT
CASSVTGGTEAFF
>TRBJ2-2|TRBV7-6|NA|TRBD2
TGTGCCAGCAGCCCACCGACTAGCGGTACCGGGGAGCCGTTTTTT
CASSPPTSGTGEPFF
>TRBJ2-1|TRBV7-6|NA|NA
TGTGCCAGCAGCTTAAACTATGACAATGAGCAGTTCTTC
CASSLNYDNEQFF
>TRBJ2-1|TRBV5-5|few|TRBD1
TGTGCCAGCAGCTTGGCCATGGACAGGGGGCTTTATGAGCAGTTCTTC
CASSLAMDRGLYEQFF
>TRBJ2-1|TRBV5-6|few|TRBD2
TGTGCCAGCAGCTTGCGGCGGGGGATCAATGAGCAGTTCTTC
CASSLRRGINEQFF
>TRBJ2-3|TRBV6-5|NA|NA
TGTGCCAGCAGCCACGACGTCGAGGATACGCAGTATTTT
CASSHDVEDTQYF
>TRBJ2-3|TRBV9|NA|NA
TGTGCCAGCAGCGTGCAGCGGGCAGTGGATACGCAGTATTTT
CASSVQRAVDTQYF
>TRBJ1-1|TRBV20-1|NA|NA
TGCAGTGTTACAGGGATGAACACTGAAGCTTTCTTT
CSVTGMNTEAFF
>TRBJ2-3|TRBV2|NA|TRBD2
TGTGCCAGCAGTGATCTCTGGACTAGCGGGCCCACAGATACGCAGTATTTT
CASSDLWTSGPTDTQYF
>TRBJ1-1|TRBV27|NA|NA
TGTGCCAACAGTTTATCCTTCGGGGGGAACACTGAAGCTTTCTTT
CANSLSFGGNTEAFF
>TRBJ2-7|TRBV12-3/TRBV12-4|few|NA
TGTGCCAGCAGTTACCAAGTCACCGCGGGCGAGCAGTACTTC
CASSYQVTAGEQYF
>TRBJ1-1|TRBV7-3|NA|NA
TGTGCCAGCAGCTGGGACGTCGACACTGAAGCTTTCTTT
CASSWDVDTEAFF
>TRBJ2-3|TRBV5-1|few|TRBD2
TGCGCCAGCAGCCCGGCTAGCGGGGGGGCCTTAAATACGCAGTATTTT
CASSPASGGALNTQYF
>TRBJ2-7|TRBV19|NA|TRBD2
TGTGCCAGTAGTCCGGCGGGGGGTACTGGGTACGAGCAGTACTTC
CASSPAGGTGYEQYF
>TRBJ2-1|TRBV5-4|few|TRBD1
TGTGCCAGCAGCTTGGACAGGGGGCGATTTGAGCAGTTCTTC
CASSLDRGRFEQFF
>TRBJ2-3|TRBV27|few|NA
TGTGCCAGTATCCCCTGGGGCTCTAGCACAGATACGCAGTATTTT
CASIPWGSSTDTQYF
>TRBJ1-1|TRBV7-9|many|TRBD1
TGTGCCAGCAGCCCCGGACAGGGGGACACTGAAGCTTTCTTT
CASSPGQGDTEAFF